A selection of T cell receptor beta chains follows, all from one sample in a study of OX40 agonist ivuxolimab in advanced cancers. TCRdb keeps only in-frame clones here, not all; method: immunoSEQ multiplex PCR. The sample has around 63,000 clones; around 90% are singletons. Here the sequenced sample was CD4+ or CD8+ T cells sorted from blood, taken in a trial of the OX40 agonist ivuxolimab. The origin of the receptors is an adult with an advanced solid tumor such as melanoma, head and neck, liver or kidney cancer. Each CDR3 is given with its conserved first and last residue. A D gene is named only where the DNA matches it firmly. Clone size is given for some rows only: seen once, a few or many times, or a class if the clone is expanded.

abundance	v_gene	d_gene	j_gene	CDR3nt	CDR3aa
-	TRBV16	-	TRBJ2-5	TGTGCCAGCAGCCCCTGGGAGGGGGAGTCCCAAGAGACCCAGTACTTC	CASSPWEGESQETQYF
-	TRBV28	-	TRBJ2-3	TGTGCCAGCAGCCCCGCCGCGCAGTTTCGCACAGATACGCAGTATTTT	CASSPAAQFRTDTQYF
-	TRBV10-1	TRBD2	TRBJ2-1	TGCGCCAGCAGCCTGAGCGGGATTTACAATGAGCAGTTCTTC	CASSLSGIYNEQFF
-	TRBV11-3	-	TRBJ2-3	TGTGCCAGCAGCTCGGGTTTTTTAACTCCTAGCACAGATACGCAGTATTTT	CASSSGFLTPSTDTQYF
-	TRBV9	TRBD2	TRBJ2-5	TGTGCCAGCAGCGTAGGCTTTTTGGGGGGGGAGACCCAGTACTTC	CASSVGFLGGETQYF
-	TRBV10-3	-	TRBJ1-1	TGTGCCATCAGTGAGGATACTGAAGCTTTCTTT	CAISEDTEAFF
-	TRBV19	TRBD2	TRBJ2-7	TGTGCCAGTACTTTAGGGGCTAGCGGGAGGAACGAGCAGTACTTC	CASTLGASGRNEQYF
once	TRBV7-9	-	TRBJ2-5	TGTGCCAGCAGCTTAGTTAGTGGCTTATCATGGGACGAGACCCAGTACTTC	CASSLVSGLSWDETQYF
-	TRBV5-5	-	TRBJ2-5	TGTGCCAGCAGCTTGGAAAGACCGAAGACACTAGCAGAGACCCAGTACTTC	CASSLERPKTLAETQYF
-	TRBV6-4	-	TRBJ2-7	TGTGCCAGCAGTGAAGGTGGGGGCTCCTACGAGCAGTACTTC	CASSEGGGSYEQYF
-	TRBV7-2	-	TRBJ2-7	TGTGCCAGCAGCTTAGCCCCTACCACCTACGAGCAGTACTTC	CASSLAPTTYEQYF
-	TRBV27	-	TRBJ2-2	TGTGCCAGCAGTTTTCGGGGGTACACCGGGGAGCTGTTTTTT	CASSFRGYTGELFF
-	TRBV4-2	-	TRBJ2-5	TGTGCCAGCAGCCCAGTTAGAGAGACCCAGTACTTC	CASSPVRETQYF
-	TRBV10-3	TRBD2	TRBJ2-1	TGTGCCGTGCAGACTAGCGGGAGTCGGGATGAGCAGTTCTTC	CAVQTSGSRDEQFF
-	TRBV25-1	-	TRBJ1-5	TGTGCCAGCAGTGACTGGACAGACAATCAGCCCCAGCATTTT	CASSDWTDNQPQHF
-	TRBV28	-	TRBJ1-3	TGTGCCAGCAGTTTACCTAGGGAAGGTCTTAGGGCAGGCTCTGGAAACACCATATATTTT	CASSLPREGLRAGSGNTIYF
-	TRBV19	-	TRBJ2-7	TGTGCCAGTAGTCCGGGACCGAACTACGAGCAGTACTTC	CASSPGPNYEQYF
-	TRBV4-1	-	TRBJ1-5	TGCGCCAGCAGCCTAGGGGGTGAAAGGCCCCAGCATTTT	CASSLGGERPQHF
-	TRBV27	TRBD2	TRBJ2-7	TGTGCCAGCAGTCAGGGACTAGCGGGCCTCTACGAGCAGTACTTC	CASSQGLAGLYEQYF
-	TRBV29-1	-	TRBJ2-7	TGCAGCGTTTCGGGACCTAGCTCCTACGAGCAGTACTTC	CSVSGPSSYEQYF
-	TRBV19	TRBD2	TRBJ2-3	TGTGCCAGTAGTGACGGGAGGGCCAATACGCAGTATTTT	CASSDGRANTQYF
-	TRBV9	-	TRBJ1-1	TGTGCCAGCAGCGGGTCCGGGGGAACGAACACTGAAGCTTTCTTT	CASSGSGGTNTEAFF
-	TRBV7-2	-	TRBJ1-2	TGTGCCAGCAGCCCGGCTTGGACCACTCCACTCTATGGCTACACCTTC	CASSPAWTTPLYGYTF
-	TRBV6-1	-	TRBJ1-4	TGTGCCAGCAGTGATCTGGGGGGCTTCGGAACTAATGAAAAACTGTTTTTT	CASSDLGGFGTNEKLFF
-	TRBV20-1	-	TRBJ2-1	TGCAGTGCTAGATCGTACAATGAGCAGTTCTTC	CSARSYNEQFF
-	TRBV7-8	-	TRBJ1-5	TGTGCCAGCAGCTTAACCTACACAGATTATAGCAATCAGCCCCAGCATTTT	CASSLTYTDYSNQPQHF
-	TRBV29-1	-	TRBJ2-3	TGCAGCGTTGTTGCGACTAGCACAGATACGCAGTATTTT	CSVVATSTDTQYF
-	TRBV19	-	TRBJ1-5	TGTGCCAGTAGTATAGTTCGGCAGGGGCAGCAGCCCCAGCATTTT	CASSIVRQGQQPQHF